Listed below are T cell receptor beta chains from one sample, sequenced in a study of T-cell reconstitution after alpha-beta-depleted transplantation in children. TCRdb independently ran MiXCR on the PCR reads; one entry per CDR3 protein. Counted here are about 980,000 distinct CDR3 sequences, roughly 29% occurring once; the ten biggest clones make up approximately 30%. The source was PBMCs, mostly from graft donor cells, collected 360 days after TCRalphabeta/CD19-depleted stem cell transplant. Receptor source: a boy in the first two years of life who had a stem cell transplant for SCID, so the T cells may come from the graft donor. Each CDR3 is given with its conserved first and last residue. Each record gives: CDR3 DNA, CDR3 protein, J gene, D gene, clone size, V gene. The D gene is left open where the match is weak. The size of a clone is reported for some rows only, either as once, few or many, or as a class for expanded clones.

TGTGCCAGCAGTTTAGGACAGCAAAATGAAAAACTGTTTTTT	CASSLGQQNEKLFF	TRBJ1-4	NA	few	TRBV12-3/TRBV12-4
TGTGCCAGTTCTCTACAGGGGGCGCCCCCAGATACGCAGTATTTT	CASSLQGAPPDTQYF	TRBJ2-3	TRBD1	few	TRBV6-1
TGTGCCATCAGTGTACGGGCCGGGGAGCTGTTTTTT	CAISVRAGELFF	TRBJ2-2	NA	few	TRBV10-3
TGCGCCAGCAGCCCGAGGGACAGGACCCACTATGGCTACACCTTC	CASSPRDRTHYGYTF	TRBJ1-2	TRBD1	few	TRBV4-3
TGTGCCAGCAGTTACGGAACTGGACAGGGGAGGAATGGCTACACCTTC	CASSYGTGQGRNGYTF	TRBJ1-2	TRBD1	NA	TRBV6-5
TGTGCCAGCGGGGGACAGGGGGCGATAGATACGCAGTATTTT	CASGGQGAIDTQYF	TRBJ2-3	TRBD1	NA	TRBV2
TGTGCCACCGGCCCAAGCGGGGGGAATGAGCAGTTCTTC	CATGPSGGNEQFF	TRBJ2-1	TRBD2	few	TRBV10-3
TGCGCCAGCAGCCAAAGGGAGACGGGGACAGATACGCAGTATTTT	CASSQRETGTDTQYF	TRBJ2-3	NA	few	TRBV5-1
TGCGCCAGCAGGCCGGGACAGGGTGATAATGAGCAGTTCTTC	CASRPGQGDNEQFF	TRBJ2-1	TRBD1	NA	TRBV5-1
TGTGCCAGCACGCGACCGCCTAATGAAAAACTGTTTTTT	CASTRPPNEKLFF	TRBJ1-4	NA	few	TRBV28
TGTGCCACCAGCAGGGACAGGGTAAACACTGAAGCTTTCTTT	CATSRDRVNTEAFF	TRBJ1-1	TRBD1	few	TRBV15
TGCGCCAGCAGCCATAAGACAGGGGGCACTGAAGCTTTCTTT	CASSHKTGGTEAFF	TRBJ1-1	TRBD1	NA	TRBV4-3
TGCAGTGCTAGAATGAAACCAACTAATGAAAAACTGTTTTTT	CSARMKPTNEKLFF	TRBJ1-4	NA	few	TRBV20-1
TGTGCCAGCAGTTTCGTCCACAGTGGAACCAACGAGCAGTACTTC	CASSFVHSGTNEQYF	TRBJ2-7	NA	NA	TRBV12-3/TRBV12-4
TGTGCCAGCGGCTACCACGACCGATGGCTTGGCGATACGCAGTATTTT	CASGYHDRWLGDTQYF	TRBJ2-3	NA	few	TRBV7-8
TGTGCCAGCAGCTTAGATTGGGACAGATATGGCTACACCTTC	CASSLDWDRYGYTF	TRBJ1-2	TRBD1	many	TRBV11-2
TGCGCCAGCAGCTTGGCGGGCTCCTCCTCCCCCTACGAGCAGTACTTC	CASSLAGSSSPYEQYF	TRBJ2-7	NA	NA	TRBV5-1
TGTGCCAGCTGTCCTTGGGCCCCCGTGACTAGAGGGAAATACAATGAGCAGTTCTTC	CASCPWAPVTRGKYNEQFF	TRBJ2-1	NA	NA	TRBV6-4
TGTGCCAGCAGTACGCGGGGGCGGACAACTAATGAAAAACTGTTTTTT	CASSTRGRTTNEKLFF	TRBJ1-4	NA	NA	TRBV27
TGCAGCGTTGAGATTGGAAACACCATATATTTT	CSVEIGNTIYF	TRBJ1-3	NA	NA	TRBV29-1
TGTGCCAGCAGTTTAAGGACTAGCGGGCTTCACTCCTACAATGAGCAGTTCTTC	CASSLRTSGLHSYNEQFF	TRBJ2-1	TRBD2	NA	TRBV12-3/TRBV12-4
TGTGCCAGCAGCTTTCGGACTAGCGGGGGGACCTACAATGAGCAGTTCTTC	CASSFRTSGGTYNEQFF	TRBJ2-1	TRBD2	NA	TRBV5-6
TGCGCCAGCAGCATCAGTCTTACTAGCACAGATACGCAGTATTTT	CASSISLTSTDTQYF	TRBJ2-3	NA	few	TRBV5-1
TGTGCCAGCAGCCGGCGGGGGACGGTACACACCGGGGAGCTGTTTTTT	CASSRRGTVHTGELFF	TRBJ2-2	TRBD2	NA	TRBV7-2
TGTGCCAGCAGCGTAGGAGGTTTTCCCTACGAGCAGTACTTC	CASSVGGFPYEQYF	TRBJ2-7	NA	NA	TRBV9
TGTGCCAGCTCACCAGCTGCCAGGTCATACACAGATACGCAGTATTTT	CASSPAARSYTDTQYF	TRBJ2-3	NA	NA	TRBV18
TGTGCCAGCAGTTTTAGGAGCGGGGGGCCTCAAGAGACCCAGTACTTC	CASSFRSGGPQETQYF	TRBJ2-5	TRBD2	NA	TRBV12-3/TRBV12-4
TGCGCCAGCAGCCCCTCGGGCTGGGACAGGGGAGAAGAGACCCAGTACTTC	CASSPSGWDRGEETQYF	TRBJ2-5	TRBD1	NA	TRBV5-1
TGCGCCAGCAGCTTATTGAGGGGGGCCTCCTACGAGCAGTACTTC	CASSLLRGASYEQYF	TRBJ2-7	NA	NA	TRBV5-1
TGTGCCAGCAGCCAAGAGCTGCTAGCGGGGGGCCGAGATACGCAGTATTTT	CASSQELLAGGRDTQYF	TRBJ2-3	TRBD2	NA	TRBV4-2
TGCGCCAGCAGCCAAGATACTTTCTATGGGGGGGATGAGCAGTTCTTC	CASSQDTFYGGDEQFF	TRBJ2-1	TRBD2	NA	TRBV4-3
TGTGCCAGCAGCCGGGGGGGGCAGGCTGCCGAGCAGTACTTC	CASSRGGQAAEQYF	TRBJ2-7	TRBD2	few	TRBV6-5
TGTGCCAGCAGTAAACGGACAGAGTACTACGAGCAGTACTTC	CASSKRTEYYEQYF	TRBJ2-7	NA	NA	TRBV6-1
TGTGCCAGCAGACCTACGACTGGGACCGGGGAGCTGTTTTTT	CASRPTTGTGELFF	TRBJ2-2	NA	NA	TRBV13
TGTGCCAGCAGTTTCCATCTAGCGGGGTCCTACAATGAGCAGTTCTTC	CASSFHLAGSYNEQFF	TRBJ2-1	TRBD2	few	TRBV28
TGCGCCAGCAGCCTGGGACAGGGAACCGGGGAGCTGTTTTTT	CASSLGQGTGELFF	TRBJ2-2	TRBD1	many	TRBV5-1
TGTGCCAGCAAATCGGCGAACAGGGGCAGTGAAGCTTTCTTT	CASKSANRGSEAFF	TRBJ1-1	TRBD1	once	TRBV7-2
TGTGCCAGCAGCTTAGAAGGGAGGTCCACTGAAGCTTTCTTT	CASSLEGRSTEAFF	TRBJ1-1	NA	NA	TRBV5-1
TGTGCCAGCAGCCATGGGGTAGCTGCCTATGAAGCTTTCTTT	CASSHGVAAYEAFF	TRBJ1-1	NA	NA	TRBV4-2
TGCAGTGTAAGACAGGGCTCTGGCACAGATACGCAGTATTTT	CSVRQGSGTDTQYF	TRBJ2-3	TRBD1	few	TRBV20-1
TGCGCCAGCAGTGAAGGGACCCCCCCCAGGTACAATGAGCAGTTCTTC	CASSEGTPPRYNEQFF	TRBJ2-1	NA	NA	TRBV10-1
TGTGCCAGCAGCTTAGGTTCGACAGGGGGAGGCACAGATACGCAGTATTTT	CASSLGSTGGGTDTQYF	TRBJ2-3	TRBD1	NA	TRBV11-2
TGTGCCAGCAGTTCCTGGACAGCCCGCCGTCGAGAGCAGTACTTC	CASSSWTARRREQYF	TRBJ2-7	NA	few	TRBV12-3/TRBV12-4
TGTGCCATCAGCACAAGGTACGAGCAGTACTTC	CAISTRYEQYF	TRBJ2-7	NA	few	TRBV10-3
TGTGCCAGCAGTTTACGGCCTAGATACCAAGAGACCCAGTACTTC	CASSLRPRYQETQYF	TRBJ2-5	NA	few	TRBV28